This T cell receptor beta chain appears in the sequencing data of a study of spatial heterogeneity in lung cancer. MiXCR was run by TCRdb on the 5' RACE reads, yielding one entry per CDR3 protein. The repertoire holds about 82,000 distinct CDR3 sequences, around 12% seen once, with 4.6% in the top ten. Time point reported: sample taken at primary tumor resection. Sequencing was performed on whole RNA extracted from tumor and nontumor lung tissue, or from frozen PBMC, and the material was left unsorted. The CDR3 covers 13 residues. V was pared by 2 bases and J by 9 bases, with 11 bases between. Germline V gene data show CDR1 as MNHEY and CDR2 as SVGEGT.

The specimen comprised PBMCs, sampled at surgery. This TCR was sampled from a male donor with early-stage non-small cell lung cancer. This sequence joins TRBV6-2 or TRBV6-3 and TRBJ2-1; no firm D call. The CDR3 bases are TGTGCCAGCAGTTACGGTCAGGACGGTGAGCAGTTCTTC. Translation gives CASSYGQDGEQFF.